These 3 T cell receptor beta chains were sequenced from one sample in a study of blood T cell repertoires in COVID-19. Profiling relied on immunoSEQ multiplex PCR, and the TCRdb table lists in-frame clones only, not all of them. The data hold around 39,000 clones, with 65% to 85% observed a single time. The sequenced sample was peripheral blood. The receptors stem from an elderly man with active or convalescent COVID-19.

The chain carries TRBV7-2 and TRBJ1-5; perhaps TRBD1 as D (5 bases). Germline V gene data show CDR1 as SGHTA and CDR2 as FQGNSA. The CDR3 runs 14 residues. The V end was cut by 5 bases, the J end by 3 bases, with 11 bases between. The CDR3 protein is CASSLRESNQPQHF. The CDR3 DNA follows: TGTGCCAGCAGCCTCAGGGAATCCAATCAGCCCCAGCATTTT.

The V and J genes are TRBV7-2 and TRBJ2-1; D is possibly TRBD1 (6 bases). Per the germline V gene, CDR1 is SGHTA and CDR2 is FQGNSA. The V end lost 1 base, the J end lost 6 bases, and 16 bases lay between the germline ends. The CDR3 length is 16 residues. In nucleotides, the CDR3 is TGTGCCAGCAGCTTAGTAAGGGGGACCGTACTCAATGAGCAGTTCTTC. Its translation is CASSLVRGTVLNEQFF.

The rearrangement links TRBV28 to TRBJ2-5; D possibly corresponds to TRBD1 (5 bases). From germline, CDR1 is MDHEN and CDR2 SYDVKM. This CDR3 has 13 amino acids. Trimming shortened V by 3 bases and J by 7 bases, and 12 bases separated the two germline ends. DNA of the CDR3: TGTGCCAGCAGTTTGCAGGGTATCGTGACCCAGTACTTC. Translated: CASSLQGIVTQYF.